This entry features one T cell receptor beta chain sequence. This sample was taken from a study of T cell changes during pregnancy in multiple sclerosis. This table comes from immunoSEQ multiplex PCR, and its TCRdb copy is limited to in-frame clones, with some not included. The data contain 80,000 to 100,000 clones, about 92% of them singletons. The origin of this receptor is a female donor with multiple sclerosis, enrolled in a pregnancy study. Source: peripheral blood, taken in the first trimester of pregnancy.

CDR3 region: CASSQTGRRADTQYF. The CDR3 DNA follows: TGTGCCAGCAGTCAGACAGGGAGAAGGGCAGATACGCAGTATTTT. J is TRBJ2-3 and V is TRBV28; 7 bases are shared with TRBD1. Germline V lookup: CDR1 MDHEN, CDR2 SYDVKM. V gave up 5 bases and J gave up 4 bases; unmatched junction bases: 9. The CDR3 sequence is 15 residues long.